This T cell receptor beta chain was profiled in a study of T cell responses to AZD1222 COVID-19 vaccine. Findings and limits, study-wide: Clonal diversity may have been underestimated in mostly white British donors.

The assay was immunoSEQ multiplex PCR, and TCRdb's table has in-frame clones only and misses some. This table has some 61,000 clones, about 88% appearing once. Regarding this clone: As yet, its antigen is unknown.

The TCR originated in an adult in good health. The material sequenced was peripheral blood, taken on day 0 of AZD1222 vaccination.

As DNA, the CDR3 is TGTGCCAGCACTCTCCGACTGCTAGCGGGGGGGAGCACAGATACGCAGTATTTT. Residues: CASTLRLLAGGSTDTQYF. The rearrangement uses TRBV9 and TRBJ2-3, with 12 nucleotides matching TRBD2. CDR3 length: 18 residues. CDR1 SGDLS and CDR2 YYNGEE come from the germline V gene. V shed 6 bases, J shed 0 bases, and the junction held 11 bases outside the gene matches. Full variable domain (outside the CDR3, taken from reference TRBV9 and TRBJ2-3): DSGVTQTPKHLITATGQRVTLRCSPRSGDLSVYWYQQSLDQGLQFLIQYYNGEERAKGNILERFSAQQFPDLHSELNLSSLELGDSALYFCASTLRLLAGGSTDTQYFGPGTRLTVL.